The clone carrying this T cell receptor beta chain was counted a few times. These data come from a study of naive and memory T cell subsets. Both TRBC1 and TRBC2 were covered by a beta constant-region primer of two equimolar oligonucleotides. The ligated cDNA underwent four PCR rounds using SP2 and nested alpha and beta constant-region primers. TCRdb called the UMI-ligation and nested PCR reads again in MiXCR, with one record for every CDR3 protein. The repertoire holds just over 80,000 distinct CDR3 sequences, around 9% seen once, with 1.2% in the top ten. Sequencing was performed on naive CD8+ T cells from blood. This receptor was taken from a human donor in good health.

DNA of the CDR3: TGCAGTGCCAAATCACTGGACCCGAACTACTCTGGAAACACCATATATTTT. Translating it yields CSAKSLDPNYSGNTIYF. The chain combines TRBV20-1 with TRBJ1-3; D gene ambiguous. CDR1 is DFQATT, CDR2 SNEGSKA, per germline (reference sequence). The CDR3 is 17 amino acids. Trimming took 6 bases from V and 0 from J, leaving 21 bases between them.